These 5 T cell receptor beta chains were sequenced from one sample in a study of shared clonotypes between healthy human individuals. Assay: immunoSEQ multiplex PCR; the TCRdb copy retains only in-frame clones and omits some. The sample lists roughly 1.5 million clones; 95% to 99% were seen once. Sequencing was done on a sample of naive CD4+ T cells sorted from blood. Subset described: CD45RA+ positively selected. Every receptor here comes from a man aged 30 to 45 in good health.

The genes are TRBV9 and TRBJ2-3; unclear D gene. This CDR3 has 15 amino acids. Per the germline V gene, CDR1 is SGDLS and CDR2 is YYNGEE. V was shortened by 0 bases and J by 4 bases, with 12 bases between the two germline ends. DNA for the CDR3: TGTGCCAGCAGCGTAGCTACGGCAGATCCAGATACGCAGTATTTT. Translation gives CASSVATADPDTQYF.

The gene calls are TRBV11-2 and TRBJ2-2; D call uncertain. From germline, CDR1 is SGHAT and CDR2 FQNNGV. V lost 5 bases and J lost 6, with 7 bases in between. This CDR3 contains 12 residues. This CDR3 is CASSHQSGELFF. In DNA, the CDR3 is TGTGCCAGCAGCCATCAATCCGGGGAGCTGTTTTTT.

The chain couples TRBV28 to TRBJ2-7; TRBD2 matches at 12 bases. The V segment lost 4 bases and the J segment 3 bases; nucleotides outside the gene matches: 4. This CDR3 has 15 residues. CDR1 MDHEN and CDR2 SYDVKM come from the germline V gene. CDR3 sequence reads: CASSSLAGGGYEQYF. The CDR3 DNA sequence: TGTGCCAGCAGTTCCCTAGCGGGAGGGGGCTACGAGCAGTACTTC.

The rearrangement joins TRBV11-2 to TRBJ2-7; perhaps TRBD2 as D (6 bases). Germline V gene data show CDR1 as SGHAT and CDR2 as FQNNGV. Trimming took off 5 bases at V and 3 bases at J, with 14 bases between the two ends. This CDR3 spans 14 amino acids. The CDR3 DNA reads as TGTGCCAGCAGCCAACGTTGGGACTTCTACGAGCAGTACTTC. Its protein is CASSQRWDFYEQYF.

This chain uses TRBV5-1 with TRBJ2-5; D may be TRBD1 (5 bases). This CDR3 is 14 amino acids long. The V end lost 6 bases, the J end lost 5 bases, and 17 bases lay between the germline ends. Germline V lookup: CDR1 SGHRS, CDR2 YFSETQ. CDR3 nucleotide sequence: TGCGCCAGCACAAGTGGGGCTAGTCCGGAGACCCAGTACTTC. Translation: CASTSGASPETQYF.